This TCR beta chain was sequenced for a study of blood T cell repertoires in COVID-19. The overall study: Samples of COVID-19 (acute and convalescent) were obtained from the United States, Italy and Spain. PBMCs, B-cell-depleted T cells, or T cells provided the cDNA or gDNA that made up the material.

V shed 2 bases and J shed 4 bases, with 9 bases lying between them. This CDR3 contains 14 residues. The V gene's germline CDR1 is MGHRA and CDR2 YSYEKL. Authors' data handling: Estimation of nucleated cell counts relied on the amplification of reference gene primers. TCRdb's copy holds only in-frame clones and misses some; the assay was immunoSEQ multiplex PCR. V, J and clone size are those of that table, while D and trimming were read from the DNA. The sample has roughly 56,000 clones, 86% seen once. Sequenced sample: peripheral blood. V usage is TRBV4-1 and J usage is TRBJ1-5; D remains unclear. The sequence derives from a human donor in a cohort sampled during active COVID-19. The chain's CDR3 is CASSQLYGNQPQHF. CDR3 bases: TGCGCCAGCAGCCAACTATATGGTAATCAGCCCCAGCATTTT.